This TCR beta chain was documented in a study of metastatic and nonmetastatic thyroid tumors. Background on the study: Repertoire comparison spanned blood and tumor or nodule tissue of malignant and benign thyroid patients.

All patients were untreated before thyroid surgery. In the original workflow: A classifier of distant metastasis in papillary thyroid cancer was built from CDR3 differences (across clinicopathological groups). From the PCR reads, TCRdb re-called clones with MiXCR. The V and J calls come from TCRdb's annotation, not from the publication. The sample contains 15,000 to 17,000 clones, 3% to 4% of which appear only once. This CDR3 is 16 amino acids long. In germline, CDR1 is MNHGY, CDR2 SVAAGI. The V gene end was trimmed by 3 bases and the J gene end by 2 bases; junction bases not matched to a gene: 7. This clonotype was obtained from a female donor with papillary thyroid cancer or a benign thyroid nodule (not recorded which). Some clones in this sample may be carry-over from other donors' samples. The chain recombines TRBV6-9 with TRBJ2-7; 10 bases fit TRBD1. The specimen sequenced was tumor tissue. CDR3 residues: CASSYQMGQGPYEQYF. The DNA of the CDR3 is TGTGCCAGCAGTTACCAAATGGGACAGGGGCCCTACGAGCAGTACTTC.